This T cell receptor beta chain comes out of a study of blood T cells in healthy people across ages. Concerning this clonotype itself: What it binds is not known.

Primed by a sample-barcoded 5' primer and a J-beta primer mix, a second PCR proceeded for about 6 to 12 cycles. All samples gave at least 2.5 million CDR3-containing paired-end reads. TCRdb ran MiXCR on the 5' RACE reads and lists one entry per CDR3 protein. The sample carries 600,000 to 650,000 distinct CDR3 sequences, roughly 50% recorded once. The people who gave samples were healthy Caucasians from Russia, aged roughly 6 to 95. Trimming shortened V by 5 bases and J by 0 bases, and 8 bases separated the two germline ends. CDR1 and CDR2 (germline): MGHRA, YSYEKL. This CDR3 has 14 residues. The study, taken as a whole, reports: Among T cells, TCR beta diversity per million cells dropped roughly linearly as age rose. As naive T cell percentage varied, TCR beta diversity correlated strongly with it.

The sample taken for sequencing was blood. The receptor comes from a man aged 60-69 years in good health. V usage is TRBV4-1 and J usage is TRBJ2-4; D call uncertain. The CDR3 bases are TGCGCCAGCAGCGCCGACGGAGCCAAAAACATTCAGTACTTC. This encodes CASSADGAKNIQYF.